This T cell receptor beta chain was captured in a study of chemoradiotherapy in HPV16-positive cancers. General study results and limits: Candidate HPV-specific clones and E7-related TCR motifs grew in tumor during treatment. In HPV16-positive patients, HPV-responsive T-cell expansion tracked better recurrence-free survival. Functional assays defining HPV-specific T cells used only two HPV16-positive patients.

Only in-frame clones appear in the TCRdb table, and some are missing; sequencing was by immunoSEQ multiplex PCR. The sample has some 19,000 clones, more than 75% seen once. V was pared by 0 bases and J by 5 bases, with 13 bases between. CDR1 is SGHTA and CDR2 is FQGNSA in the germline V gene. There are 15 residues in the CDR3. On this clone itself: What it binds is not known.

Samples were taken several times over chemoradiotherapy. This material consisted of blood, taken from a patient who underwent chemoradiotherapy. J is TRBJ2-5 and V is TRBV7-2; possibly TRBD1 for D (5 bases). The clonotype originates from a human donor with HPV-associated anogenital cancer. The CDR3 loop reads CASSLAQGLWETQYF. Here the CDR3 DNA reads TGTGCCAGCAGCTTAGCGCAGGGTTTGTGGGAGACCCAGTACTTC. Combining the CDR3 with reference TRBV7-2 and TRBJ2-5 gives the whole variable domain GAGVSQSPSNKVTEKGKDVELRCDPISGHTALYWYRQSLGQGLEFLIYFQGNSAPDKSGLPSDRFSAERTGGSVSTLTIQRTQQEDSAVYLCASSLAQGLWETQYFGPGTRLLVL.